This TCR beta chain was documented in a study of cytomegalovirus exposure and HLA in healthy donors. PCR amplification relied on 60 Vbeta primers (plus 13 Jbeta primers). Clones were read by immunoSEQ multiplex PCR, and TCRdb kept only the in-frame ones, dropping some. The table records some 150,000 clones, approximately 76% of them present only once. Germline V gene data show CDR1 as MGHRA and CDR2 as YSYEKL. The junction had 5 bases not matched to a gene; V was cut back by 1 base and J by 2 bases. This CDR3 has 15 amino acids. Study results and limitations: Specificity for CMV antigens was confirmed in vitro for a few of the CMV-associated chains.

About this clone itself: As yet, its antigen is unknown.

The V and J genes are TRBV4-1 and TRBJ2-7, with TRBD1 matching 7 bases. The receptor was derived from a man aged 60-69 years in good health and CMV-seronegative. The specimen sequenced was PBMCs. The CDR3 nucleotides are TGCGCCAGCAGCCAAGGACAGGGACAAACCTACGAGCAGTACTTC. Protein: CASSQGQGQTYEQYF.